There are a few counts of the clone carrying this TCR beta chain. Its antigen is currently unknown. The CDR3 has 12 residues. V gave up 4 bases and J gave up 10 bases, with 13 bases separating them. In germline, CDR1 is SGHAT, CDR2 FQNNGV. These data come from a study of identical twins. The donor group consisted entirely of healthy Caucasians. Template switching introduced a universal primer site, and the cDNA bore unique molecular identifiers. Via MiXCR, TCRdb re-called the 5' RACE reads, giving one row per CDR3 protein. The sample has about 810,000 distinct CDR3 sequences, roughly an eighth seen once. Study outcomes and limitations: There was more out-of-frame TCR alpha sharing in monozygotic twins than models estimated.

The same sample was also studied in work on yellow fever vaccine responses in identical twins. From that study: Twins' vaccine T cell responses were reported to seem partly convergent and partly personalized.

This clonotype was sampled from a woman aged 18-29 years in good health. The chain links TRBV11-2 to TRBJ2-5; maybe TRBD1 (5 bases). Sequenced sample: PBMCs. CDR3 bases: TGTGCCAGCAGCTCACAAGCAGGGAACCAGTACTTC. Its protein is CASSSQAGNQYF.